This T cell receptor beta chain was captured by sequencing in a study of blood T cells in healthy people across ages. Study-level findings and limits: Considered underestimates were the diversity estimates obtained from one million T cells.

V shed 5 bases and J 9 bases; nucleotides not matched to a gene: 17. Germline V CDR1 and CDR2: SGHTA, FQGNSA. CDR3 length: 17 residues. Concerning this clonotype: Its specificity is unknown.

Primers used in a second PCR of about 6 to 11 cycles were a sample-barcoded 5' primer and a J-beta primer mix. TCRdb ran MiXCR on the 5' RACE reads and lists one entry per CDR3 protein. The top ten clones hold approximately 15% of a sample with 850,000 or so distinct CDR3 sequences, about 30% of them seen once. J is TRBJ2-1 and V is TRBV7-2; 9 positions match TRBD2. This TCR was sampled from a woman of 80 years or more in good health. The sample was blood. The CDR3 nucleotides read TGTACCAGCAGCCTAGAGCCTCCAGCGGGGGGCCGCAGTGAGCAGTTCTTC. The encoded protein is CTSSLEPPAGGRSEQFF.